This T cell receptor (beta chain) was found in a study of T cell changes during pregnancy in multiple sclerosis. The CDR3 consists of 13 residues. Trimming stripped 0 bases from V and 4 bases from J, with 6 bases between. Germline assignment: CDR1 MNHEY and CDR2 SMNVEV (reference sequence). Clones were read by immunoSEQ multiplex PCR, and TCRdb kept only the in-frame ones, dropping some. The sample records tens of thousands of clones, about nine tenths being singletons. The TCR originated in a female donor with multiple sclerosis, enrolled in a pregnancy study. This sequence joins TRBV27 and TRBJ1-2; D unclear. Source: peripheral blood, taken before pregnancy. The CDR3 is CASSLSGSYGYTF. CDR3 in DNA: TGTGCCAGCAGTTTATCAGGGAGCTATGGCTACACCTTC.